Listed below are T cell receptor beta chains from one sample, sequenced in a study of blood T cell repertoires in COVID-19. Profiling relied on immunoSEQ multiplex PCR, and the TCRdb table lists in-frame clones only, not all of them. The profile covers 150,000 to 200,000 clones, with around 76% appearing a single time and 6.5% to 9.5% taken by the ten largest. Specimen: peripheral blood. These receptors all come from a woman aged 60 to 75 with COVID-19, enrolled during active disease. The CDR3 runs from the conserved cysteine through the conserved F or W. The order of the fields is D gene, clone size, V gene, J gene, CDR3 protein, CDR3 DNA. A D gene is named only where the DNA matches it firmly. Clone size is stated in some rows and not others, as once, few, many or a class when expanded.

TRBD1	-	TRBV6-2/TRBV6-3	TRBJ1-5	CASSPWTGGADNQPQHF	TGTGCCAGCAGCCCTTGGACAGGGGGCGCGGACAATCAGCCCCAGCATTTT
-	once	TRBV7-2	TRBJ1-5	CASSLAPGLYRSECYSNQPQHF	TGTGCCAGCAGCTTAGCCCCCGGGCTATACAGGTCGGAGTGCTATAGCAATCAGCCCCAGCATTTT
TRBD2	-	TRBV11-3	TRBJ2-1	CASSGGRASNEQFF	TGTGCCAGCAGCGGCGGGAGGGCCTCCAATGAGCAGTTCTTC
-	-	TRBV29-1	TRBJ2-3	CSAGAADTQYF	TGCAGTGCGGGGGCGGCAGATACGCAGTATTTT
-	few	TRBV6-4	TRBJ2-1	CASSDGGAGRHEQFF	TGTGCCAGCAGTGACGGGGGGGCCGGTCGGCATGAGCAGTTCTTC
TRBD1	-	TRBV12-3/TRBV12-4	TRBJ1-2	CASSPETGYGYTF	TGTGCCAGCAGTCCCGAGACAGGGTATGGCTACACCTTC
-	few	TRBV6-5	TRBJ1-4	CASSPGAYGEKLFF	TGTGCCAGCAGTCCAGGGGCGTATGGTGAAAAACTGTTTTTT
-	few	TRBV14	TRBJ2-6	CASSQVHRASPGANVLTF	TGTGCCAGCAGCCAAGTACACCGTGCTTCGCCTGGGGCCAACGTCCTGACTTTC
-	-	TRBV2	TRBJ1-4	CASAGGTNEKLFF	TGTGCCAGCGCGGGGGGGACTAATGAAAAACTGTTTTTT
-	-	TRBV28	TRBJ1-2	CASSSGTFGYTF	TGTGCCAGCAGTTCCGGGACATTCGGCTACACCTTC
-	-	TRBV6-5	TRBJ1-1	CASSTQGYAFF	TGTGCCAGCAGTACCCAGGGTTATGCTTTCTTT
TRBD2	-	TRBV5-4	TRBJ2-7	CASSNRLAGAEQYF	TGTGCCAGCAGCAATCGCCTAGCGGGAGCCGAGCAGTACTTC
-	-	TRBV11-3	TRBJ1-6	CASSLKENSPLHF	TGTGCCAGCAGCTTAAAAGAGAATTCACCCCTCCACTTT
TRBD2	once	TRBV7-9	TRBJ2-1	CASSLASGSHEQFF	TGTGCCAGCAGCTTGGCTAGCGGGAGCCATGAGCAGTTCTTC
TRBD1	many	TRBV5-6	TRBJ1-2	CASSLITGTGYGYTF	TGTGCCAGCAGCTTAATAACCGGGACAGGCTATGGCTACACCTTC
TRBD1	-	TRBV5-1	TRBJ2-7	CASSPGQGAVYEQYF	TGCGCCAGCAGCCCGGGACAGGGGGCGGTCTACGAGCAGTACTTC
-	-	TRBV11-2	TRBJ1-3	CASSFAHGGAGNTIYF	TGTGCCAGCAGCTTCGCCCACGGGGGGGCTGGAAACACCATATATTTT
TRBD2	-	TRBV11-2	TRBJ2-2	CASRHGLAGVNTGELFF	TGTGCCAGCAGGCATGGACTAGCGGGAGTTAACACCGGGGAGCTGTTTTTT